Presented here are 20 T cell receptor beta chains from one specimen sequenced in a study of regulatory T cells in long-lasting Graves disease. In building TCR beta libraries, iRepertoire HTBI primers were used together with Arm-PCR of CDR3 regions. TCRdb called the multiplex PCR reads again in MiXCR, with one record for every CDR3 protein. The sample carries about 380,000 distinct CDR3 sequences, around a sixth recorded once. Time point indicated: newly diagnosed GD, antithyroid drugs for less than 3 months. Extracted PBMC RNA gave rise to the TCR library. The starting material was peripheral blood mononuclear cells (PBMCs), obtained at new diagnosis, from a patient treated with antithyroid drugs. These TCRs come from a female donor with Graves disease.

In its sample, this clonotype was seen once. This chain links TRBV7-2 with TRBJ2-1; perhaps TRBD2 as D (6 bases). Germline V gene sequence: CDR1 SGHTA, CDR2 FQGNSA. This CDR3 region has 15 residues. V was pared by 2 bases and J by 5 bases, with 13 bases between. CDR3 DNA sequence: TGTGCCAGCAGCTTAAGGCGGGGATTAAACAATGAGCAGTTCTTC. This codes for CASSLRRGLNNEQFF.

J is TRBJ2-2 and V is TRBV27; maybe TRBD1 (5 bases). Germline-derived CDR1 and CDR2 are MNHEY and SMNVEV (reference sequence). This CDR3 region has 15 residues. V was pared by 6 bases and J by 5 bases, with 16 bases between. The CDR3 region is CASSPSGLITGELFF. The CDR3 DNA follows: TGTGCCAGCAGCCCCTCAGGGTTGATTACCGGGGAGCTGTTTTTT.

This clonotype showed up just a few times. CDR3 sequence: CASSLPTIHGPDYGYTF. DNA of the CDR3: TGCGCCAGCAGCTTGCCAACGATACACGGGCCAGACTATGGCTACACCTTC. The chain joins TRBV5-1 to TRBJ1-2; D not resolved. This CDR3 is 17 amino acids long. CDR1 is SGHRS, CDR2 YFSETQ, per germline. The V and J ends lost 1 base and 3 bases respectively, with 19 bases between them.

This clonotype has a count of ten or more. The rearrangement links TRBV7-9 to TRBJ1-1; no reliable D call. CDR3 length: 13 residues. With 2 bases removed from V and 6 bases from J, the gap between germline ends came to 10 bases. Germline V CDR1 and CDR2: SEHNR, FQNEAQ (reference sequence). The CDR3 bases are TGTGCCAGCAGCTTAATTGAGGCACCTGAAGCTTTCTTT. Protein sequence: CASSLIEAPEAFF.

This clonotype came up many times. The chain links TRBV7-2 to TRBJ2-7, with D maybe TRBD1 (5 bases). V gave up 0 bases and J gave up 3 bases, with 9 bases separating them. This CDR3 has 14 amino acids. Germline lookup yields CDR1 SGHTA and CDR2 FQGNSA. The CDR3 reads CASSLAGAGYEQYF. The CDR3 region has the DNA TGTGCCAGCAGCTTAGCAGGGGCCGGCTACGAGCAGTACTTC.

The CDR3, as DNA: TGTGCCAGCAGCTGGGGGATCGGTTTCGCCCAGCATTTT. It specifies CASSWGIGFAQHF. The chain employs TRBV7-2 and TRBJ1-5, with D maybe TRBD1 (5 bases). Germline-derived CDR1 and CDR2 are SGHTA and FQGNSA. V dropped 4 bases and J dropped 11 bases, with 15 bases sitting between them. The CDR3 runs 13 residues.

This clonotype was detected only a few times. V gene TRBV10-3 combines with J gene TRBJ2-1; D unclear. CDR1 is ENHRY, CDR2 SYGVKD, per germline. The V end was cut by 6 bases, the J end by 5 bases, with 23 bases between. This CDR3 has 17 residues. The CDR3, as DNA: TGTGCCATCAGCAAGTCGGACCTCTCTCCGGCTAACAATGAGCAGTTCTTC. This encodes CAISKSDLSPANNEQFF.

This clonotype was recorded at least ten times. The chain links TRBV9 to TRBJ2-1, with 7 positions matching TRBD1. The germline V gene has CDR1 SGDLS and CDR2 YYNGEE. This CDR3 is built from 17 residues. J gave up 3 bases and V 4 bases, and 13 bases lay outside the gene matches. CDR3 nucleotides: TGTGCCAGCAGCCCACGCCTAGACAGGGCTTACTACAATGAGCAGTTCTTC. It codes for CASSPRLDRAYYNEQFF.

This clonotype was detected many times. The DNA for the CDR3 is TGTGCCAGCAGCCCAGGGGGAGCGGGCACTGAAGCTTTCTTT. This codes for CASSPGGAGTEAFF. The rearrangement joins TRBV7-9 to TRBJ1-1, with TRBD1 identical over 7 bases. CDR3 size: 14 residues. J was trimmed by 4 bases and V by 5 bases; bases with no gene match: 7. Germline CDR1 SEHNR, CDR2 FQNEAQ (reference sequence).

This clonotype was detected only a few times. V is TRBV6-1 and J is TRBJ2-3, with 7 bases that match TRBD1. V shed 10 bases and J 4 bases; nucleotides not matched to a gene: 8. Germline CDR1 is MNHNS and CDR2 is SASEGT. This CDR3 spans 13 amino acids. The DNA for the CDR3 is TGTGCCACCAAGAGGGGGCGTTCAGATACGCAGTATTTT. Its translation: CATKRGRSDTQYF.

This clonotype was detected ten times or more. The genes are TRBV5-4 and TRBJ1-1; D is ambiguous. The CDR3 spans 12 residues. CDR1 and CDR2 (germline): SGHNT, YYREEE (reference sequence). V was trimmed by 5 bases and J by 1 base, leaving 6 bases between them. CDR3 protein: CASSSRNTEAFF. In nucleotides, the CDR3 is TGTGCCAGCAGTTCCAGGAACACTGAAGCTTTCTTT.

This clonotype has at least ten counts. The rearrangement uses TRBV12-3 or TRBV12-4 and TRBJ1-2; D may be TRBD1 (6 bases). There are 16 residues in the CDR3. The ends were cut back, 4 bases at V and 2 bases at J, with 17 bases in the middle. CDR3 in DNA: TGTGCCAGCAGTTCGGGGGACATACGGGAGAACTATGGCTACACCTTC. It yields the protein CASSSGDIRENYGYTF.

This clonotype was counted many times. The chain uses TRBV9 and TRBJ2-7; D remains ambiguous. The V and J ends lost 0 bases and 5 bases respectively, with 9 bases between them. This CDR3 is built from 13 residues. Germline CDR1 and CDR2: SGDLS and YYNGEE. CDR3 sequence (DNA): TGTGCCAGCAGCGTAGGGCAGGTGAACGAGCAGTACTTC. It translates to CASSVGQVNEQYF.

The chain combines TRBV10-2 with TRBJ2-1, with 10 bases fitting TRBD2. Germline CDR1 WSHSY, CDR2 SAAADI. This CDR3 is 15 amino acids long. The V segment lost 6 bases and the J segment 10 bases; nucleotides outside the gene matches: 12. Here the CDR3 reads CASRYELAGSYEQFF. The CDR3 DNA follows: TGCGCCAGCAGATATGAACTAGCGGGGTCCTACGAGCAGTTCTTC.

In this sample, this clonotype turned up many times. The V call is TRBV30, the J call TRBJ2-7; the match to TRBD2 covers 9 bases. Germline V lookup: CDR1 GTSNPN, CDR2 SVGIG (reference sequence). The CDR3 is 14 residues long. Germline trimming cut 5 bases from V and 4 bases from J; bases unmatched to any gene: 9. The CDR3 region has the DNA TGTGCCTGGGCGACCTCGACTAGCGGATACGAGCAGTACTTC. Residues: CAWATSTSGYEQYF.

There are a few counts of this clonotype. The chain has TRBV5-4 and TRBJ2-3; TRBD1 matches 10 bases. V dropped 0 bases and J dropped 6; count of bases not matched to a gene: 7. CDR1 and CDR2 from the germline V gene are SGHNT and YYREEE (reference sequence). The CDR3 has 16 residues. The CDR3: CASSLGDRGRSDTQYF. The CDR3 DNA follows: TGTGCCAGCAGCTTGGGTGACAGGGGGCGTAGCGATACGCAGTATTTT. The variable domain in full, completed from reference TRBV5-4 and TRBJ2-3, reads ETGVTQSPTHLIKTRGQQVTLRCSSQSGHNTVSWYQQALGQGPQFIFQYYREEENGRGNFPPRFSGLQFPNYSSELNVNALELDDSALYLCASSLGDRGRSDTQYFGPGTRLTVL.

This clonotype was counted many times. The chain employs TRBV12-3 or TRBV12-4 and TRBJ2-1, with D uncertain. The length of the CDR3 is 11 residues. V dropped 4 bases and J dropped 7 bases, with 5 bases sitting between them. CDR3 sequence (DNA): TGTGCCAGCAGTTATTTTAATGAGCAGTTCTTC. Protein product: CASSYFNEQFF.

This clonotype was observed a handful of times. The chain's CDR3 is CSGGQASYNEQFF. The CDR3 nucleotides are TGCAGCGGAGGACAGGCCTCCTACAATGAGCAGTTCTTC. The chain combines TRBV29-1 with TRBJ2-1; 7 nucleotides agree with TRBD1. Germline assignment: CDR1 SQVTM and CDR2 ANQGSEA. V lost 7 bases to trimming and J lost 0 bases; unmatched junction nucleotides: 3. This CDR3 comprises 13 residues.

This clonotype was seen at least ten times. V and J are TRBV12-3 or TRBV12-4 and TRBJ1-5; 7 nucleotides align to TRBD1. The CDR3 consists of 13 residues. The trim removed 8 bases at V and 3 bases at J, leaving 4 bases unmatched. The CDR3 bases are TGTGCCAGCTACGGACAGGACAATCAGCCCCAGCATTTT. Its protein is CASYGQDNQPQHF.

This clonotype was observed many times. J is TRBJ2-7 and V is TRBV7-9; D is perhaps TRBD1 (5 bases). Deletions cut 8 bases from V and 3 bases from J, with 8 bases between. Germline CDR1 and CDR2: SEHNR and FQNEAQ (reference sequence). The CDR3 sequence is 11 residues long. The CDR3 loop is CASGANYEQYF. The CDR3 DNA is TGTGCCAGCGGGGCTAACTACGAGCAGTACTTC.